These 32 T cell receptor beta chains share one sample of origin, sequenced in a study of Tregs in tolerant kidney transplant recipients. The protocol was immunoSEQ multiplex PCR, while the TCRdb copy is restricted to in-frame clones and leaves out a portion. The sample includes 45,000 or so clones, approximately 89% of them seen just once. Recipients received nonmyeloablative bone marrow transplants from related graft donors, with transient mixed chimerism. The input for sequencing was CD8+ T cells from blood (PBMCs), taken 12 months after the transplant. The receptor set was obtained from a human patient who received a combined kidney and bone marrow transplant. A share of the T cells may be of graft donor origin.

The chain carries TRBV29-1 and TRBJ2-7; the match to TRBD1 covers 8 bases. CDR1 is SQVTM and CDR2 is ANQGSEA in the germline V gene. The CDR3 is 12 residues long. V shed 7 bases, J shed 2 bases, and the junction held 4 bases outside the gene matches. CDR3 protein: CSEPQGAYEQYF. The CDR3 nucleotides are TGCAGCGAACCACAGGGGGCCTACGAGCAGTACTTC.

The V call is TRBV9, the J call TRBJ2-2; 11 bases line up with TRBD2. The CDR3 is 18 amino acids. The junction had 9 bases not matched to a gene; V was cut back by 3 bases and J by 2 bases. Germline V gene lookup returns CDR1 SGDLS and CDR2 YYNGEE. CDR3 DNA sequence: TGTGCCAGCAGCGCCTTCCAGACTAGCGGGGTCAACACCGGGGAGCTGTTTTTT. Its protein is CASSAFQTSGVNTGELFF.

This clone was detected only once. This CDR3 is CSATMGGYYGYTF. The CDR3 region has the DNA TGCAGCGCCACGATGGGGGGATACTATGGCTACACCTTC. V usage is TRBV29-1 and J usage is TRBJ1-2, with D possibly matching TRBD1 (5 bases). With 7 bases removed from V and 3 bases from J, the gap between germline ends came to 15 bases. The CDR3 spans 13 residues. Looked up from germline, CDR1 is SQVTM and CDR2 is ANQGSEA. The full variable domain, completed using reference TRBV29-1 and TRBJ1-2, is SAVISQKPSRDICQRGTSLTIQCQVDSQVTMMFWYRQQPGQSLTLIATANQGSEATYESGFVIDKFPISRPNLTFSTLTVSNMSPEDSSIYLCSATMGGYYGYTFGSGTRLTVV.

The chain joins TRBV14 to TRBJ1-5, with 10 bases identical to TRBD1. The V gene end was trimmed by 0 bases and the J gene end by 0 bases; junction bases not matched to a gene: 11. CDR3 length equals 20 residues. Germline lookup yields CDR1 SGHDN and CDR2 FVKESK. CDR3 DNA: TGTGCCAGCAGCCAAGATGGGACAGGGGTTCTCCTTTATAGCAATCAGCCCCAGCATTTT. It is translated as CASSQDGTGVLLYSNQPQHF.

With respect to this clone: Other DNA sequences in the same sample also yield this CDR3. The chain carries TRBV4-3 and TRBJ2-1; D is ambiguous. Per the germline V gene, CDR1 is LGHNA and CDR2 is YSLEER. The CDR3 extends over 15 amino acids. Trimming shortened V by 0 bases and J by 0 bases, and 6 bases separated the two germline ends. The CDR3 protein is CASSQDSGSYNEQFF. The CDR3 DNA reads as TGCGCCAGCAGCCAAGATTCGGGCTCCTACAATGAGCAGTTCTTC.

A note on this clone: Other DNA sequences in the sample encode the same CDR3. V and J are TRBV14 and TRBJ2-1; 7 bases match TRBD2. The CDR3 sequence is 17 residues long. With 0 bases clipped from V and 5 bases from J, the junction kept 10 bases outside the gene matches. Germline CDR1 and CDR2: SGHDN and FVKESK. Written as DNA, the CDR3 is TGTGCCAGCAGCCAAGACCTAGAGCGGGGACGTCACAATGAGCAGTTCTTC. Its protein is CASSQDLERGRHNEQFF.

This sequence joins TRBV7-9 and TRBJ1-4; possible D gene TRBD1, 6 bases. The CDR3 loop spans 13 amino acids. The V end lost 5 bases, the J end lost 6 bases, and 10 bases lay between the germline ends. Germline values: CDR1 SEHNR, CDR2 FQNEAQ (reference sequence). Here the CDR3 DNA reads TGTGCCAGCAGCACGCGACAGGATGAAAAACTGTTTTTT. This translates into CASSTRQDEKLFF.

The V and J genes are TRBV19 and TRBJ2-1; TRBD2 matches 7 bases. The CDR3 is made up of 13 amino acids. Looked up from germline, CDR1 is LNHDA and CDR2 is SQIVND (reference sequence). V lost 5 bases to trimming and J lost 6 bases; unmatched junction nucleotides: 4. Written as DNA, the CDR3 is TGTGCCAGTAGTCCGGGACTAATCAATGAGCAGTTCTTC. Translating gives CASSPGLINEQFF.

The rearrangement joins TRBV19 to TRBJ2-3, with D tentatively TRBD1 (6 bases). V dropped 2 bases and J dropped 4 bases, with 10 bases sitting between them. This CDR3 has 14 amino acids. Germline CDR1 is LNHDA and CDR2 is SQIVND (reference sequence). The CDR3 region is CASSITGHPDTQYF. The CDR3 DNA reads TGTGCCAGTAGTATAACAGGGCATCCAGATACGCAGTATTTT.

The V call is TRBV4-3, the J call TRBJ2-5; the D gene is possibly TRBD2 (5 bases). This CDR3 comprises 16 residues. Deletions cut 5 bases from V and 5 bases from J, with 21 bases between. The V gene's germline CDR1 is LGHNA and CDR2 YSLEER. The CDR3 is CASSEGSGSMDETQYF. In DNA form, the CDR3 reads TGCGCCAGCAGCGAAGGTTCGGGGTCGATGGATGAGACCCAGTACTTC.

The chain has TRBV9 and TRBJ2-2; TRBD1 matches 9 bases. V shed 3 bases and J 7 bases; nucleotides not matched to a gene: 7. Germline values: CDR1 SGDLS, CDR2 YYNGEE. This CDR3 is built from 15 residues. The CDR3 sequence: CASSGGTGQHGELFF. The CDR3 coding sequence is TGTGCCAGCAGCGGGGGGACAGGGCAACACGGGGAGCTGTTTTTT.

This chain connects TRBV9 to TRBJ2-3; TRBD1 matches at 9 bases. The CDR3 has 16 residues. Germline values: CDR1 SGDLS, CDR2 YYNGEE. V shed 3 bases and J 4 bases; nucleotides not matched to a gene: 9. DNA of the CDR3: TGTGCCAGCAGCGGGTTCTGGGACAGGGCATCAGATACGCAGTATTTT. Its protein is CASSGFWDRASDTQYF.

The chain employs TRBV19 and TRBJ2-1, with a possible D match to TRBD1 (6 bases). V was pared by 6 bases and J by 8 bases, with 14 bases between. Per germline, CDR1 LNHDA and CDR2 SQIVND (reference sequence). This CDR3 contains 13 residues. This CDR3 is CASRGEYRDEQFF. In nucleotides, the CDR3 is TGTGCCAGTAGGGGGGAATACAGGGATGAGCAGTTCTTC.

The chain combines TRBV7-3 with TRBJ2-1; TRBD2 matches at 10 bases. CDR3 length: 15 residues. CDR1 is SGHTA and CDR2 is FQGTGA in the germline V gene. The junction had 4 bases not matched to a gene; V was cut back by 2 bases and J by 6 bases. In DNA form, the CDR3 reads TGTGCCAGCAGCTTAGAAGCGGGAGGGCCCAATGAGCAGTTCTTC. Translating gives CASSLEAGGPNEQFF.

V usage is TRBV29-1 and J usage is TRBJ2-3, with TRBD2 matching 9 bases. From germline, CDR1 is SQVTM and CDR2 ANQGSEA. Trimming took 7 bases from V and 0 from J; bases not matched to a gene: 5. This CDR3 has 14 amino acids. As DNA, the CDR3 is TGCAGCGGGGACGGACTAGCGAGCACAGATACGCAGTATTTT. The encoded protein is CSGDGLASTDTQYF.

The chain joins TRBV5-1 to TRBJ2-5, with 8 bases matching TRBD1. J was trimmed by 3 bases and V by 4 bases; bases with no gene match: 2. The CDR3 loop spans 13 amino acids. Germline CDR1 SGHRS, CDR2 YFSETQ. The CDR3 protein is CASSPDREETQYF. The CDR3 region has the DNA TGCGCCAGCAGCCCGGACAGGGAAGAGACCCAGTACTTC.

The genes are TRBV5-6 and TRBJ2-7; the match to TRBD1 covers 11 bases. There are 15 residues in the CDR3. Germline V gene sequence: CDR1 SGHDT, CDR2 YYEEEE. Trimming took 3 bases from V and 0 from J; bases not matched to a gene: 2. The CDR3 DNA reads TGTGCCAGCAGCTACGGGACAGGGGGCTCCTACGAGCAGTACTTC. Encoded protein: CASSYGTGGSYEQYF.

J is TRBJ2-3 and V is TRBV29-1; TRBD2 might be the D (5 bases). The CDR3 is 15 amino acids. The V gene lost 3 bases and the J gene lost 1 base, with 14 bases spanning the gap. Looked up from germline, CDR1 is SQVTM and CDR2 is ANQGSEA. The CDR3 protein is CSVERVELGTDTQYF. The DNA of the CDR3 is TGCAGCGTTGAGCGGGTAGAGCTAGGCACAGATACGCAGTATTTT.

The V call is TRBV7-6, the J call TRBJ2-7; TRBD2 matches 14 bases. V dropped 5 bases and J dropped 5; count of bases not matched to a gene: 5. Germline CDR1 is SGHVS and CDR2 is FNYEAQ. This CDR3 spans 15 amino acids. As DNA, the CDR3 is TGTGCCAGCAGCCACGGGACTAGCGGGGGACACGAGCAGTACTTC. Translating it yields CASSHGTSGGHEQYF.

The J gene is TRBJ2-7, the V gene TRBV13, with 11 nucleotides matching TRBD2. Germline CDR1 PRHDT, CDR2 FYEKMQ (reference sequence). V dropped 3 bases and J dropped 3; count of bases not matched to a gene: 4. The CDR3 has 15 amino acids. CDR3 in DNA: TGTGCCAGCAGCTTTGGGACTAGCGGTAGCTACGAGCAGTACTTC. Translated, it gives CASSFGTSGSYEQYF.

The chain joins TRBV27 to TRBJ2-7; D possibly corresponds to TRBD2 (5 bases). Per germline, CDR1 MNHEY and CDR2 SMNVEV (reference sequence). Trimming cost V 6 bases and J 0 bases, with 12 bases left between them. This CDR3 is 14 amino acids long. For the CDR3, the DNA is TGTGCCAGCAGGCTACGGGGTGCCTCCTACGAGCAGTACTTC. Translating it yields CASRLRGASYEQYF.

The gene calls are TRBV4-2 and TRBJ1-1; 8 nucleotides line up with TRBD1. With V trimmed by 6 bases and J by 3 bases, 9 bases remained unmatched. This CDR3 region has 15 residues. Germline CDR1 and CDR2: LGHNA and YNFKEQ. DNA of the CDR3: TGTGCCAGCAGTCATAGACAGGGGCGGGACACTGAAGCTTTCTTT. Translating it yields CASSHRQGRDTEAFF.

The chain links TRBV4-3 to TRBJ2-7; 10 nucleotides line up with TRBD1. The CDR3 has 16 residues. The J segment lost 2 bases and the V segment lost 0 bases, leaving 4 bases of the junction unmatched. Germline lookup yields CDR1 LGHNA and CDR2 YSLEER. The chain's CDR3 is CASSQEPGQGTYEQYF. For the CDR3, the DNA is TGCGCCAGCAGCCAAGAACCGGGACAGGGGACCTACGAGCAGTACTTC.

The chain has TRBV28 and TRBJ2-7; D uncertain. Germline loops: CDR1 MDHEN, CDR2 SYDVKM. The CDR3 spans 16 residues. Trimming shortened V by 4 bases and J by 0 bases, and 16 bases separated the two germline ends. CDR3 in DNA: TGTGCCAGCAGTTCAGGCACCTACAGCAGCTCCTACGAGCAGTACTTC. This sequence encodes CASSSGTYSSSYEQYF.

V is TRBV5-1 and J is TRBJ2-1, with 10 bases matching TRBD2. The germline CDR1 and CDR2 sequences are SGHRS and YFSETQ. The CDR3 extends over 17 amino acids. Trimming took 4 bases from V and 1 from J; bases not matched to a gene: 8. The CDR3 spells CASSPYGLAESYNEQFF. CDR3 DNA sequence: TGCGCCAGCAGCCCGTACGGACTAGCGGAATCCTACAATGAGCAGTTCTTC. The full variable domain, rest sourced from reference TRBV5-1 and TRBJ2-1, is KAGVTQTPRYLIKTRGQQVTLSCSPISGHRSVSWYQQTPGQGLQFLFEYFSETQRNKGNFPGRFSGRQFSNSRSEMNVSTLELGDSALYLCASSPYGLAESYNEQFFGPGTRLTVL.

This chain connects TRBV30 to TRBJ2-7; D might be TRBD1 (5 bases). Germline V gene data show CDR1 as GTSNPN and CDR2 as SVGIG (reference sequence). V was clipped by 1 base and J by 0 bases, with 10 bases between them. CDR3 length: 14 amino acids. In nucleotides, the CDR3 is TGTGCCTGGAGTGAGGGGTTATCCTCCTACGAGCAGTACTTC. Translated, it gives CAWSEGLSSYEQYF.

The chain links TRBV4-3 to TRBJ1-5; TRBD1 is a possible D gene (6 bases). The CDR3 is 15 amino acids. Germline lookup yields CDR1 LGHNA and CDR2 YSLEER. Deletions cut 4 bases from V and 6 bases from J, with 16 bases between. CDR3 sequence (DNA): TGCGCCAGCAGCCCAGATCTGACAGGTTTTCAGCCCCAGCATTTT. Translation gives CASSPDLTGFQPQHF.

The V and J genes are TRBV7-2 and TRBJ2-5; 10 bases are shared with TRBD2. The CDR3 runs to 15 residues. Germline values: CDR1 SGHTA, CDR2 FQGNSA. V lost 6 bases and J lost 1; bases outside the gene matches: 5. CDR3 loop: CASSWTSGTQETQYF. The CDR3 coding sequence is TGTGCCAGCAGTTGGACTAGCGGTACCCAAGAGACCCAGTACTTC.

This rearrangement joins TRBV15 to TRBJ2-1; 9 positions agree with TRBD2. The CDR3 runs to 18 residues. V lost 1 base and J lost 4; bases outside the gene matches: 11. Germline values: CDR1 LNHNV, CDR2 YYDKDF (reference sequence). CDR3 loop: CATSRVSTSGLRYNEQFF. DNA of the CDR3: TGTGCCACCAGCAGAGTTTCCACTAGCGGGTTAAGGTACAATGAGCAGTTCTTC.

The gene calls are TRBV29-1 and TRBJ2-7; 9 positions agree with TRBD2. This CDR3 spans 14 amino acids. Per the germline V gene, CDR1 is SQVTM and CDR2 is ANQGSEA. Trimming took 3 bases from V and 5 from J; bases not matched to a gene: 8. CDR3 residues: CSVDGLAGHNEQYF. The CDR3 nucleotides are TGCAGCGTTGATGGTCTAGCGGGACACAACGAGCAGTACTTC.

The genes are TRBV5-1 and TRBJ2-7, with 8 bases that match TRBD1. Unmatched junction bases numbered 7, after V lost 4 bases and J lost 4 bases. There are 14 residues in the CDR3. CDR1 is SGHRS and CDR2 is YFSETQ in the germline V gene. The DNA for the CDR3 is TGCGCCAGCAGCAGGACAGGGCATCAGTACGAGCAGTACTTC. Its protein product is CASSRTGHQYEQYF.

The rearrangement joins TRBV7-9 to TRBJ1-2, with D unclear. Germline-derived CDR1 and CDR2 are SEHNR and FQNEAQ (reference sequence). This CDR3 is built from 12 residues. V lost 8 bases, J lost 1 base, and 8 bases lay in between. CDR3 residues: CASRDVNYGYTF. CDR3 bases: TGTGCCAGCCGAGATGTTAACTATGGCTACACCTTC.